The entry that follows covers one TCR beta chain sequence. Its antigen is unknown. The data are from a study of T cell responses to AZD1222 COVID-19 vaccine. General observations from the study: Every sample of the repertoires postdated the peak T cell response. AZD1222 recipients seropositive at baseline numbered only five to seven. Donor demographics were predominantly white British with a female majority; clonal diversity may be underestimated.

The CDR3 has 16 residues. Germline V gene data show CDR1 as GTSNPN and CDR2 as SVGIG (reference sequence). Losses at the gene ends were 3 bases for V and 7 bases for J; bases not matched to a gene: 11. Using immunoSEQ multiplex PCR, the repertoire was profiled, and TCRdb retains in-frame clones only, with some absent. The sample contains over 150,000 clones, under 95% of which appear only once. The chain links TRBV30 to TRBJ2-1; 11 positions match TRBD1. Source: peripheral blood, taken on day 0 of MenACWY control vaccination. The receptor was derived from an adult in good health. CDR3 sequence: CAWRRPGQGVRNEQFF. In DNA form, the CDR3 reads TGTGCCTGGAGAAGACCGGGACAGGGGGTCCGGAATGAGCAGTTCTTC. Based on the CDR3 plus reference TRBV30 and TRBJ2-1, the full variable domain is SQTIHQWPATLVQPVGSPLSLECTVEGTSNPNLYWYRQAAGRGLQLLFYSVGIGQISSEVPQNLSASRPQDRQFILSSKKLLLSDSGFYLCAWRRPGQGVRNEQFFGPGTRLTVL.